This T cell receptor (beta chain) emerged from a study of T cells after yellow fever vaccination. From germline, CDR1 is SGHNT and CDR2 YYREEE (reference sequence). The V end lost 3 bases, the J end lost 6 bases, and 10 bases lay between the germline ends. This CDR3 contains 12 residues. The 5'RACE template-switching step produced TCR cDNA and added a universal primer site and UMIs. TCRdb ran MiXCR on the 5' RACE reads and lists one entry per CDR3 protein. Of about 630,000 distinct CDR3 sequences listed, 9% to 15% are singletons. This chain joins TRBV5-4 and TRBJ2-7; D gene unclear. The source was PBMCs, collected on the day of the yellow fever booster vaccination. The receptor was derived from a man aged 30-40 years who received the YFV17D yellow fever vaccine. The DNA of the CDR3 is TGTGCCAGCAGCTCGGCAACGCTCGAGCAGTACTTC. Translation gives CASSSATLEQYF.